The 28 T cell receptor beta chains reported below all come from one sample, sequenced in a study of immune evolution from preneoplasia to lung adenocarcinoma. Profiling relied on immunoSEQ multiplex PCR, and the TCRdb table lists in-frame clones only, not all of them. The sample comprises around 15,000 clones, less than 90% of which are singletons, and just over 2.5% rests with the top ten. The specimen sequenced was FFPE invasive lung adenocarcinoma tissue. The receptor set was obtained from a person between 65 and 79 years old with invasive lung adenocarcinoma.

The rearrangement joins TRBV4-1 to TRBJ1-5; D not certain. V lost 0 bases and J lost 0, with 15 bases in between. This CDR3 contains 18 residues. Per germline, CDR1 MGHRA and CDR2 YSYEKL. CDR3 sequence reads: CASSQDEPDQYSNQPQHF. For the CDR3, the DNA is TGCGCCAGCAGCCAAGATGAACCCGACCAGTATAGCAATCAGCCCCAGCATTTT.

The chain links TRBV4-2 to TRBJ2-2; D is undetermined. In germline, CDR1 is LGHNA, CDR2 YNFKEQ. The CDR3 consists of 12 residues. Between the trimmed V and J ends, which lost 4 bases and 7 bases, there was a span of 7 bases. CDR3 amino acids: CASSLRDGELFF. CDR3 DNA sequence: TGTGCCAGCAGCCTCCGAGACGGGGAGCTGTTTTTT.

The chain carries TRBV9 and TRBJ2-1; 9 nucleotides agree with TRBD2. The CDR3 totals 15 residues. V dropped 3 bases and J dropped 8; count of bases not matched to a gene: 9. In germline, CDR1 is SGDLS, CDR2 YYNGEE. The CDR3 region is CASSERGGTSYEQFF. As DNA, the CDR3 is TGTGCCAGCAGCGAAAGGGGAGGGACTAGCTATGAGCAGTTCTTC.

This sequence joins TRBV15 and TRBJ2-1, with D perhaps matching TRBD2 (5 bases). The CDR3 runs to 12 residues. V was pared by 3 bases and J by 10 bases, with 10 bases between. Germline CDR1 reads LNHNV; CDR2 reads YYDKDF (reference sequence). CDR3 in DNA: TGTGCCACCAGCAGCAAGTCGGGGGAGCAGTTCTTC. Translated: CATSSKSGEQFF.

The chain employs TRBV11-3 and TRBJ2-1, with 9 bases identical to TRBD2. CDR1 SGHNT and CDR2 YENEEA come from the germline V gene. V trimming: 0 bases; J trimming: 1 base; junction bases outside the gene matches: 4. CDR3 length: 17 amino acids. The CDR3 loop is CASSLEGAGGSYNEQFF. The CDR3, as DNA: TGTGCCAGCAGCTTAGAGGGAGCGGGGGGATCCTACAATGAGCAGTTCTTC.

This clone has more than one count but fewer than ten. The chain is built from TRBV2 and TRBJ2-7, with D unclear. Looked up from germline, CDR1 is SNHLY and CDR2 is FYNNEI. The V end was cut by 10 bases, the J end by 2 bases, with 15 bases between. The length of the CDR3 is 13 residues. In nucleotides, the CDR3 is TGTGCCACGGCCCTGGGCGGAGCCTACGAGCAGTACTTC. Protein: CATALGGAYEQYF. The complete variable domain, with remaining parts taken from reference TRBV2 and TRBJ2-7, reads EPEVTQTPSHQVTQMGQEVILRCVPISNHLYFYWYRQILGQKVEFLVSFYNNEISEKSEIFDDQFSVERPDGSNFTLKIRSTKLEDSAMYFCATALGGAYEQYFGPGTRLTVT.

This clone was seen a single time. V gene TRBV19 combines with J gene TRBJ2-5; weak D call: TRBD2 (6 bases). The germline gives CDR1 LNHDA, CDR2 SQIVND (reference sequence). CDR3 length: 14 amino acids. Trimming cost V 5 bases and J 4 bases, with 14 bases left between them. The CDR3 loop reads CASSLGQGGETQYF. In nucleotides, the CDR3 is TGTGCCAGTAGTTTGGGCCAGGGAGGAGAGACCCAGTACTTC.

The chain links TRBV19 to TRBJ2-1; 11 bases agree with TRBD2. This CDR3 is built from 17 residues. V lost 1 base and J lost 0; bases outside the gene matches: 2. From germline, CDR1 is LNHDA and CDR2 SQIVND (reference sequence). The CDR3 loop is CASSIVSGRASYNEQFF. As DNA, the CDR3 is TGTGCCAGTAGTATAGTTAGCGGGAGGGCCTCCTACAATGAGCAGTTCTTC.

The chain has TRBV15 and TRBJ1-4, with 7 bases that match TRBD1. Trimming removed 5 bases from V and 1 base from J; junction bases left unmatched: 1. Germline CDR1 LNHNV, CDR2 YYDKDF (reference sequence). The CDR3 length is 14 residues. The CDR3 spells CATSWTGTNEKLFF. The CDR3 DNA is TGTGCCACCAGCTGGACAGGAACTAATGAAAAACTGTTTTTT.

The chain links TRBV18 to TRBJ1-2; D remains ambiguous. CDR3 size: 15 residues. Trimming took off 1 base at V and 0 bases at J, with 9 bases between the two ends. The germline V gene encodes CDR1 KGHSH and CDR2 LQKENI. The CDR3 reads CASSPLPGANYGYTF. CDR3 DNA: TGTGCCAGCTCACCACTCCCGGGAGCTAACTATGGCTACACCTTC.

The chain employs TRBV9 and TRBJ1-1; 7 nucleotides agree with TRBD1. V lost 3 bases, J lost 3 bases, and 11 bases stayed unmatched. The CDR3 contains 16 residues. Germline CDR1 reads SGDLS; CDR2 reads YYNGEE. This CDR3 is CASSGNLETGHTEAFF. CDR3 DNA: TGTGCCAGCAGCGGAAACCTAGAGACAGGGCACACTGAAGCTTTCTTT.

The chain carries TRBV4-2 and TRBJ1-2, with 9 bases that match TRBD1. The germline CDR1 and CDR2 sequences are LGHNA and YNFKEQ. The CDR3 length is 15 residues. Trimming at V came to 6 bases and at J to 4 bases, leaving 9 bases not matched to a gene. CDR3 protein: CASSEGQGVPYGYTF. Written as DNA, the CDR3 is TGTGCCAGCAGTGAGGGACAGGGCGTCCCCTATGGCTACACCTTC.

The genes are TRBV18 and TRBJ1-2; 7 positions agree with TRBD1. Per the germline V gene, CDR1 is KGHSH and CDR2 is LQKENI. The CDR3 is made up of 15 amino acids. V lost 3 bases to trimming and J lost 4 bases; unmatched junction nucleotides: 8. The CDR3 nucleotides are TGTGCCAGCTCACCGAATAGACAGGGCCCCTATGGCTACACCTTC. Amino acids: CASSPNRQGPYGYTF. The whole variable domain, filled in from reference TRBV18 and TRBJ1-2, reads NAGVMQNPRHLVRRRGQEARLRCSPMKGHSHVYWYRQLPEEGLKFMVYLQKENIIDESGMPKERFSAEFPKEGPSILRIQQVVRGDSAAYFCASSPNRQGPYGYTFGSGTRLTVV.

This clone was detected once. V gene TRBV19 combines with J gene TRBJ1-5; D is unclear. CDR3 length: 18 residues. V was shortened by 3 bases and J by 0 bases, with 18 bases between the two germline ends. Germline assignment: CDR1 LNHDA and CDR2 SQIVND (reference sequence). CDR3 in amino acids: CASSIMSAGRYSNQPQHF. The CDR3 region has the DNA TGTGCCAGTAGTATCATGTCGGCGGGAAGATATAGCAATCAGCCCCAGCATTTT.

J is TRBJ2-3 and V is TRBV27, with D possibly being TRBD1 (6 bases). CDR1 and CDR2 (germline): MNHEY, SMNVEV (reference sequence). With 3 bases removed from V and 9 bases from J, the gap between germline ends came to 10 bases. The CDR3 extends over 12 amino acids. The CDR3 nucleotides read TGTGCCAGCAGTTTCGATCAGGGGACGCAGTATTTT. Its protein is CASSFDQGTQYF.

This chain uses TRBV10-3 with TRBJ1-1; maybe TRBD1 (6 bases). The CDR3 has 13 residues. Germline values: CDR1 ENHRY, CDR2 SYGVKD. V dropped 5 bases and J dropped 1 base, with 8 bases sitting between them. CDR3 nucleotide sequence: TGTGCCATCAGTCCACAGGGGAACACTGAAGCTTTCTTT. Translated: CAISPQGNTEAFF.

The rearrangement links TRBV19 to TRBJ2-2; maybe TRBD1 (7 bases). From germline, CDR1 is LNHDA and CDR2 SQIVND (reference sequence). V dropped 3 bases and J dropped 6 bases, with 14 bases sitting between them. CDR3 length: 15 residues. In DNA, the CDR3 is TGTGCCAGTAGTATCGGAGGGGGCGTTCCCGGGGAGCTGTTTTTT. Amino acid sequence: CASSIGGGVPGELFF.

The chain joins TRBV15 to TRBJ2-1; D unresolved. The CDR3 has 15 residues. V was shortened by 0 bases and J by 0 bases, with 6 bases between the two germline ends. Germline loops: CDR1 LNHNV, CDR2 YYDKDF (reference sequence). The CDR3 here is CATSRDRNSYNEQFF. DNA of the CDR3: TGTGCCACCAGCAGAGATCGCAACTCCTACAATGAGCAGTTCTTC.

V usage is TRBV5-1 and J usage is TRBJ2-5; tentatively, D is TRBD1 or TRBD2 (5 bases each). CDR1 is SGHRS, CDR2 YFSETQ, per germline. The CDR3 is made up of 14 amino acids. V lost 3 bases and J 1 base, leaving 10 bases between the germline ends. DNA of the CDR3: TGCGCCAGCAGCTGGGGGAGCGGCCAAGAGACCCAGTACTTC. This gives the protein CASSWGSGQETQYF. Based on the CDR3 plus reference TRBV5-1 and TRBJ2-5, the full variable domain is KAGVTQTPRYLIKTRGQQVTLSCSPISGHRSVSWYQQTPGQGLQFLFEYFSETQRNKGNFPGRFSGRQFSNSRSEMNVSTLELGDSALYLCASSWGSGQETQYFGPGTRLLVL.

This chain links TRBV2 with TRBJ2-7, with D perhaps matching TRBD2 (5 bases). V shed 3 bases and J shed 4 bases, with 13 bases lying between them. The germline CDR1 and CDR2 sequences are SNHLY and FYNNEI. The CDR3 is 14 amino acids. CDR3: CASSERELGYEQYF. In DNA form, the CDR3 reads TGTGCCAGCAGTGAGAGGGAGTTGGGGTACGAGCAGTACTTC.

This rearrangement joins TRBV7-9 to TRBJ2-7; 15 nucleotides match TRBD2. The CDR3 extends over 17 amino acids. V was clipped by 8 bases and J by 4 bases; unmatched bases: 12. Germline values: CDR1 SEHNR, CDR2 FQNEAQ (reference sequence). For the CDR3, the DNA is TGTGCCAGCCCAAACGGACTAGCGGGGGGGCTGGGTTACGAGCAGTACTTC. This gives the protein CASPNGLAGGLGYEQYF.

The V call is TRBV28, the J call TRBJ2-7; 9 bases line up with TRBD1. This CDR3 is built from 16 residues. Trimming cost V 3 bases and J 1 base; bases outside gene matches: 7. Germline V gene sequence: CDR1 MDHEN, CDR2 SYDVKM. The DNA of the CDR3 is TGTGCCAGCAGTTTTTGGGGACAGGGATCATCCTACGAGCAGTACTTC. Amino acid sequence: CASSFWGQGSSYEQYF.

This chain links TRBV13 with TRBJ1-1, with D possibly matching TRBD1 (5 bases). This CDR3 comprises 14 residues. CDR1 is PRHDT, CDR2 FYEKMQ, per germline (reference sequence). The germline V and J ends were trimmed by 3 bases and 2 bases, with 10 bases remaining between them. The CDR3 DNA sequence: TGTGCCAGCAGCTTTGGGGCAGCAAACACTGAAGCTTTCTTT. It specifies CASSFGAANTEAFF.

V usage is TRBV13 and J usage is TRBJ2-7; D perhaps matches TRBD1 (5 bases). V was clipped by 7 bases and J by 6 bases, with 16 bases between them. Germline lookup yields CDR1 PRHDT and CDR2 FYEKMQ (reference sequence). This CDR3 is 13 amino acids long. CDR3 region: CASNIQGSGEQYF. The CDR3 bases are TGTGCCAGCAATATCCAGGGTTCAGGCGAGCAGTACTTC.

The CDR3 sequence is CASWGPAGYTF. DNA of the CDR3: TGTGCCAGCTGGGGGCCGGCAGGCTACACCTTC. V usage is TRBV6-1 and J usage is TRBJ1-2, with D tentatively TRBD1 (6 bases). Germline-derived CDR1 and CDR2 are MNHNS and SASEGT. Trimming stripped 8 bases from V and 8 bases from J, with 12 bases between. This CDR3 region has 11 residues.

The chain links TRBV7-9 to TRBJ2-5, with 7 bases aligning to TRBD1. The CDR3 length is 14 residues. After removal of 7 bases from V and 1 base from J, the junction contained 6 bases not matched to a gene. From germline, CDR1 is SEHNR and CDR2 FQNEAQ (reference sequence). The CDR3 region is CASTLWDSQETQYF. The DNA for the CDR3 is TGTGCCAGCACCCTATGGGACAGCCAAGAGACCCAGTACTTC.

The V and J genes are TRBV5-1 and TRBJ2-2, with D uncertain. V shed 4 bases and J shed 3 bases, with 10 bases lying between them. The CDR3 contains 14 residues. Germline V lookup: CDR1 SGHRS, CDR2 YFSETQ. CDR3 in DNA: TGCGCCAGCAGCACCTGGGAAGACACCGGGGAGCTGTTTTTT. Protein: CASSTWEDTGELFF.

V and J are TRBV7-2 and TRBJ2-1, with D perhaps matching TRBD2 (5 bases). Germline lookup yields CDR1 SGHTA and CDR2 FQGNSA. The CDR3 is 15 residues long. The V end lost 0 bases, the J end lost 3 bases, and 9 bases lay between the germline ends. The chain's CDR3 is CASSLAAGHYNEQFF. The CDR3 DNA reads TGTGCCAGCAGCTTAGCTGCGGGCCACTACAATGAGCAGTTCTTC. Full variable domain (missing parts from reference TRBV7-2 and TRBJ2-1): GAGVSQSPSNKVTEKGKDVELRCDPISGHTALYWYRQSLGQGLEFLIYFQGNSAPDKSGLPSDRFSAERTGGSVSTLTIQRTQQEDSAVYLCASSLAAGHYNEQFFGPGTRLTVL.